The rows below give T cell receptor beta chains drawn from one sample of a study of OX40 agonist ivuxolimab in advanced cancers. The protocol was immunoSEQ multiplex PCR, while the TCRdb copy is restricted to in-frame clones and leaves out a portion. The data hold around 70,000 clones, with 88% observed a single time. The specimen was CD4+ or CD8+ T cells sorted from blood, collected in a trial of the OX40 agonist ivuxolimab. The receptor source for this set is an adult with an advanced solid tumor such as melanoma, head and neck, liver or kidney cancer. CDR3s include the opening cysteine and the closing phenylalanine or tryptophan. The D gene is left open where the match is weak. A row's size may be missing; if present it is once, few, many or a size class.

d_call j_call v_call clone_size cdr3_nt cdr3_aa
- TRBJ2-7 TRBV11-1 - TGTGCCAGCAGCTTAGAAAGGAGTAGTTTCGGCTACGAGCAGTACTTC CASSLERSSFGYEQYF
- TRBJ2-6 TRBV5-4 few TGTGCCAGCAGCCCGCCCTCTGGGGCCAACGTCCTGACTTTC CASSPPSGANVLTF
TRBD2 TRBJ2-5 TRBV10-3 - TGTGCCATCAGTGAGTCTTGGGGACTAGCCACGGAGACCCAGTACTTC CAISESWGLATETQYF
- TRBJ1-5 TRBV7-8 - TGTGCCAGCAGCTTAGCCCCAGGGGAAGGTCAGCCCCAGCATTTT CASSLAPGEGQPQHF
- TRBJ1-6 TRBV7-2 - TGTGCCAGCAGCACGGTGGGAAGCTCACCCCTCCACTTT CASSTVGSSPLHF
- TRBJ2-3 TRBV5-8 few TGTGCCAGCAGCTTGGTTTTAACCGTTGCGTATTTT CASSLVLTVAYF
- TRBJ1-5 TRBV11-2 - TGTGCCAGCAGCTTACGGGGCCCTAGGATGCCCCAGCATTTT CASSLRGPRMPQHF
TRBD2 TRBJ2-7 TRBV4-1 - TGCGCCAGCAGCCAAGTTAGTCCCCACCCTCGACGGACTAGCGGCCTGTACGAGCAGTACTTC CASSQVSPHPRRTSGLYEQYF
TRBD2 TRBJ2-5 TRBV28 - TGTGCCAGCAGGGGACTAGCGCCTAAGCTTGGGACCCAGTACTTC CASRGLAPKLGTQYF
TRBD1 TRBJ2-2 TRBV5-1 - TGCGCCAGCAGCGACCGGACAGGGTTGGGCACCGGGGAGCTGTTTTTT CASSDRTGLGTGELFF
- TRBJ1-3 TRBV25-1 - TGTGCCAGCAGTGAATCAGACCGACGCTCTGGAAACACCATATATTTT CASSESDRRSGNTIYF
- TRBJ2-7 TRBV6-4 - TGTGCCAGCAGTGACTCGGGGGCTGGGAACAGGGTAATGTACGAGCAGTACTTC CASSDSGAGNRVMYEQYF
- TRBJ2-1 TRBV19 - TGTGCCAGTAGTAAATGGGGACCCCCGGGCATTAATGAGCAGTTCTTC CASSKWGPPGINEQFF
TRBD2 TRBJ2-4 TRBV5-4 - TGTGCCAGCAGCCCAACTAGCGGGAGGCCCAAAAACATTCAGTACTTC CASSPTSGRPKNIQYF
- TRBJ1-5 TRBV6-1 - TGTGCCAGCAGTGAAGCGTGGGGTCGGAGCAATCAGCCCCAGCATTTT CASSEAWGRSNQPQHF
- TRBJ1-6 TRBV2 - TGTGCCAGCAGTGACCAATACGGCAGAAAAAATTCACCCCTCCACTTT CASSDQYGRKNSPLHF
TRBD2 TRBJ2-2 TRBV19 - TGTGCCAGTAGTATAAGGCTAGCGGGACTGAACACCGGGGAGCTGTTTTTT CASSIRLAGLNTGELFF
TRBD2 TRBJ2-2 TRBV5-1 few TGCGCCAGCAGCTTGGGGACTAGCGGGAGCCCTAGCCGGGTCGGGGAGCTGTTTTTT CASSLGTSGSPSRVGELFF
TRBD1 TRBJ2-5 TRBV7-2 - TGTGCCAGCAGCTTGGGGACAGGGTTAGAGACCCAGTACTTC CASSLGTGLETQYF
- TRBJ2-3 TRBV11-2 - TGTGCCAGCACCCCAGCAGATACGCAGTATTTT CASTPADTQYF
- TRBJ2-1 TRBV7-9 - TGTGCCAGCAGCCCCCCGCTCCAAGTTTCCTACAATGAGCAGTTCTTC CASSPPLQVSYNEQFF
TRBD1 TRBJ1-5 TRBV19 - TGTGCCAGTAGTCCAAATCAGGGGGCCATCCAGCCCCAGCATTTT CASSPNQGAIQPQHF
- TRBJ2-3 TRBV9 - TGTGCCAGCAGCGTAGAGGGCAGATCCCTCGGAGATACGCAGTATTTT CASSVEGRSLGDTQYF
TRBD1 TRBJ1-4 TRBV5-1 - TGCGCCAGCAGCTGGGGACAGGGTCGGGGTGAAAAACTGTTTTTT CASSWGQGRGEKLFF
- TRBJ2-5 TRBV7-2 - TGTGCCAGCAGCTTAGGAGGACCGGGGCGGGAGACCCAGTACTTC CASSLGGPGRETQYF